The present T cell receptor (beta chain) was sequenced within a study of cytomegalovirus exposure and HLA in healthy donors. At the level of the study: Of around 400 genotyped donors, more than 75% grouped in the Caucasian-associated ancestry cluster.

Vbeta (60) and Jbeta (13) primers were used in the PCR. The data were produced by immunoSEQ multiplex PCR, yet TCRdb's version contains in-frame clones alone and is incomplete. Of roughly 150,000 clones in the sample, 64% were seen once. The V gene end was trimmed by 7 bases and the J gene end by 3 bases; junction bases not matched to a gene: 10. The CDR3 is made up of 15 amino acids. Germline assignment: CDR1 MNHNS and CDR2 SASEGT. In its sample, this clone was seen a few times. Its target is unknown. Whole-study findings and limits: Later examination showed HLA-associated TCR beta chains had greater clonal expansion than equally common others. In an earlier analysis, in around 590 donors, most V segments appeared productive either ~90% or ~30% of the time. The investigators catalogued 150 to 200 TCR beta chains as cytomegalovirus-associated.

Sequences were obtained from PBMCs. This TCR was sampled from a woman aged 25-40 years in good health and CMV-seropositive. The chain recombines TRBV6-1 with TRBJ2-7, with 9 positions matching TRBD2. This CDR3 is CASNRDGGGVYEQYF. As DNA, the CDR3 is TGTGCCAGCAACCGTGACGGCGGGGGGGTCTACGAGCAGTACTTC.